This T cell receptor beta chain was recovered during a study of T-cell reconstitution after alpha-beta-depleted transplantation in children. Unique molecular identifiers tagged the TCRbeta library. TCRdb recomputed calls from the PCR reads with MiXCR, one row per CDR3 protein. The repertoire holds 190,000 or so distinct CDR3 sequences, with just over 14% as singletons. The sequence came from a human donor who donated a stem cell graft to a child with acute lymphoblastic leukemia. The specimen comprised PBMCs from the stem cell graft donor, sampled from the stem cell graft.

This chain's CDR3 is CSAYVVGFQETQYF. The CDR3 DNA reads as TGCAGTGCTTACGTGGTGGGGTTCCAAGAGACCCAGTACTTC. This chain uses TRBV20-1 with TRBJ2-5; no clear D gene. V lost 5 bases to trimming and J lost 1 base, with 14 bases between them. The CDR3 has 14 residues. Germline CDR1 reads DFQATT; CDR2 reads SNEGSKA (reference sequence).